Presented here are 10 T cell receptor beta chains from one specimen sequenced in a study of blood T cell repertoires in COVID-19. Assay: immunoSEQ multiplex PCR; the TCRdb copy retains only in-frame clones and omits some. The profile shows 150,000 or so clones, around nine tenths of them singletons. The sequencing sample was made of peripheral blood. The receptor source for this set is a woman in her 70s with acute or convalescent COVID-19.

This clone was seen only once. The genes are TRBV19 and TRBJ1-1; no clear D gene. This CDR3 has 15 residues. CDR1 and CDR2 (germline): LNHDA, SQIVND (reference sequence). V was cut by 1 base and J by 0 bases, with 9 bases left in between. The CDR3 DNA sequence: TGTGCCAGTAGTATAGTCCCGTACATGAACACTGAAGCTTTCTTT. The encoded protein is CASSIVPYMNTEAFF.

The chain carries TRBV29-1 and TRBJ2-7, with D maybe TRBD2 (5 bases). The CDR3 loop spans 13 amino acids. V shed 5 bases and J shed 0 bases, with 11 bases lying between them. Per the germline V gene, CDR1 is SQVTM and CDR2 is ANQGSEA. The CDR3 region is CSVTPGSSYEQYF. Here the CDR3 DNA reads TGCAGCGTTACCCCGGGGAGCTCCTACGAGCAGTACTTC.

The chain has TRBV6-5 and TRBJ1-1; 8 bases are a match to TRBD1. Germline assignment: CDR1 MNHEY and CDR2 SVGAGI. The CDR3 is 14 amino acids. Trimming removed 6 bases from V and 4 bases from J; junction bases left unmatched: 7. CDR3 coding DNA: TGTGCCAGCAGCCCATCCCAGGGGGCCACTGAAGCTTTCTTT. It specifies CASSPSQGATEAFF.

The V and J genes are TRBV10-3 and TRBJ1-5; TRBD1 is a possible D gene (5 bases). V shed 3 bases and J shed 4 bases, with 10 bases lying between them. The CDR3 extends over 14 amino acids. Germline V lookup: CDR1 ENHRY, CDR2 SYGVKD. The CDR3 bases are TGTGCCATCAGTGACAGGACAAGTAATCAGCCCCAGCATTTT. Translated, it gives CAISDRTSNQPQHF.

V usage is TRBV20-1 and J usage is TRBJ1-5; perhaps TRBD1 as D (6 bases). V lost 3 bases, J lost 1 base, and 10 bases lay in between. Germline values: CDR1 DFQATT, CDR2 SNEGSKA (reference sequence). The CDR3 is 14 residues long. The CDR3 loop is CSASRGSSNQPQHF. As DNA, the CDR3 is TGCAGTGCTAGTAGGGGGAGCAGCAATCAGCCCCAGCATTTT.

The rearrangement uses TRBV19 and TRBJ1-2, with TRBD1 identical over 8 bases. Germline V gives CDR1 LNHDA, CDR2 SQIVND (reference sequence). This CDR3 is 13 amino acids long. V gave up 5 bases and J gave up 5 bases; unmatched junction bases: 4. In DNA form, the CDR3 reads TGTGCCAGTAGTCCCGGGACAGGATATGGCTACACCTTC. Amino acids: CASSPGTGYGYTF.

The chain links TRBV18 to TRBJ1-1, with D maybe TRBD1 (5 bases). This CDR3 has 13 residues. Germline CDR1 reads KGHSH; CDR2 reads LQKENI. The germline V and J ends were trimmed by 3 bases and 5 bases, with 10 bases remaining between them. This CDR3 is CASSPQGWTEAFF. For the CDR3, the DNA is TGTGCCAGCTCACCTCAGGGTTGGACTGAAGCTTTCTTT.

In its sample, this clone was seen once. This sequence joins TRBV9 and TRBJ1-4, with 8 bases fitting TRBD1. CDR3 length: 16 residues. CDR1 and CDR2 from the germline V gene are SGDLS and YYNGEE. The V segment lost 0 bases and the J segment 3 bases; nucleotides outside the gene matches: 4. The CDR3 DNA reads TGTGCCAGCAGCGTAGATCAGGGGGCGCCTAATGAAAAACTGTTTTTT. Translated: CASSVDQGAPNEKLFF.

This chain links TRBV19 with TRBJ1-3, with D possibly matching TRBD1 (5 bases). The CDR3 covers 15 residues. CDR1 and CDR2 from the germline V gene are LNHDA and SQIVND (reference sequence). V lost 4 bases and J lost 1, with 11 bases in between. CDR3 in DNA: TGTGCCAGTAGTACTACGGGGGTTTCTGGAAACACCATATATTTT. As protein: CASSTTGVSGNTIYF.

The chain joins TRBV12-2 to TRBJ2-5; TRBD1 was called by the table and not checked on the DNA. TRBV12-2 represents a pseudogene. The CDR3 is 15 amino acids. DNA of the CDR3: TGTGCAAGTCGCTACCCACAGGGGGTAGGGGAGACCCAGTACTTC. This sequence encodes CASRYPQGVGETQYF.